Listed here is a single T cell receptor beta chain. Its antigen is not known. From CD4+ cells came CD45RA+ naive and CD45RA-negative memory subsets. Researchers divided each subset's genomic DNA evenly across several immunoSEQ plates. TCRdb's table, derived via immunoSEQ multiplex PCR, lists solely in-frame clones and lacks some. The sample carries fewer than 1.4 million clones, more than 75% recorded once. CDR3 length: 13 amino acids. Trimming took off 6 bases at V and 3 bases at J, with 11 bases between the two ends. From germline, CDR1 is MDHEN and CDR2 SYDVKM. These data are taken from a study of shared clonotypes between healthy human individuals. Study results and caveats: Clonotype sharing among donors was thought likely to change with sequencing depth.

Sequenced material: memory CD4+ T cells from PBMCs. Described subset: CD45RA-negative fraction. The TCR comes from a young man in good health. Some clones in this sample may be carry-over from other donors' samples. The V gene is TRBV28, the J gene TRBJ1-1, with D possibly matching TRBD1 (5 bases). CDR3 nucleotide sequence: TGTGCCAGCAGACCCCCCAGGGACACTGAAGCTTTCTTT. Its protein is CASRPPRDTEAFF. Looking up the rest from reference TRBV28 and TRBJ1-1 gives the full variable domain: DVKVTQSSRYLVKRTGEKVFLECVQDMDHENMFWYRQDPGLGLRLIYFSYDVKMKEKGDIPEGYSVSREKKERFSLILESASTNQTSMYLCASRPPRDTEAFFGQGTRLTVV.